This T cell receptor (beta chain) was recovered during a study of T cells in Graves' hyperthyroidism and ophthalmopathy (dated by TCRdb to about 2019). Regarding the study in general: Peripheral blood was sampled at the time of initial diagnosis, prior to any treatment. A discovery cohort of about 95 patients, about 40 with Graves' ophthalmopathy and 55 to 60 with stable Graves' hyperthyroidism, was used to find distinguishing TCR V-J signatures. An independent validation cohort of around 19 hyperthyroidism patients and about 16 patients who later progressed to ophthalmopathy tested prospective prediction of ophthalmopathy. The approximately 90 discovery patients were divided at random into training and test sets in a 7:3 ratio. In addition, the study compared T-cell repertoires in thyroid tissue and in blood from roughly six Graves' hyperthyroidism patients. After sampling, hyperthyroidism patients received methimazole starting at 30 mg daily, and ophthalmopathy patients received high-dose intravenous methylprednisolone. According to the paper, TCR Vbeta CDR3 sequencing was carried out on roughly 130 peripheral blood samples, which came from 40 to 45 ophthalmopathy, around 74 hyperthyroidism and roughly 17 progressor patients. Overall study results and their limits: In cross-validation, a model built on a 13 V-J signature told ophthalmopathy apart from stable hyperthyroidism with under 90% sensitivity and about 81% specificity, and in testing the same model reached 80%/75%. Blood samples also contained most of the expanded thyroid clonotypes (frequency above 0.001), which suggests that blood repertoires may reflect thyroid immune responses. Sample size was not statistically predetermined, and blinding of investigators to group allocation was not performed. During validation, the model predicted progression to ophthalmopathy a median of approximately 6.5 months ahead of onset, with 70.59% sensitivity and less than 85% specificity.

Ophthalmopathy patients had moderately to severely active disease, with a Clinical Activity Score of 3 or more, a NOSPECS grade of 4 or more, and a disease duration of less than 3 months. Patients with uncontrolled infections, other autoimmune diseases, pregnancy or lactation were excluded. Clinical symptoms, serum thyroxine and TRAb, thyroid ultrasound, and orbital computed tomography formed the basis for the diagnoses. PBMCs were separated from about 10 ml of fresh peripheral blood using Ficoll-Paque density gradient centrifugation. Total RNA was extracted with Trizol reagent, and quality was checked on an Agilent 2100 Bioanalyzer. For CDR1 and CDR2, the germline V gene lists MNHEY and SVGEGT. Counted from cysteine to phenylalanine, this CDR3 has 17 amino acids. The DNA shown is the 51-base CDR3, in frame from base 1. V and J lose 8 bases and 4 bases, and a span of 23 bases separates them. To note about this clonotype: The specificity of this receptor is unknown. No much larger clone is present one base from it, and per-base qualities are unavailable.

TCR beta CDR3 regions were amplified from RNA transcripts. A first-round RT-PCR of the TCR CDR3 used the HTBI primer set with the Qiagen OneStep RT-PCR kit. A second multiplex PCR round built the libraries, followed by size selection and purification. The libraries were sequenced on an Illumina HiSeq2000 using paired-end 100 bp reads. Per the original workflow: SOAPnuke was used to process the raw data, removing reads that contained adapters or uncalled bases, had a mean Phred below 15, or lacked an exact match to the constant primer or identifier. COPE v1.2.5 was used to merge the high-quality paired reads, and each unique nucleotide sequence was defined as a clonotype. Clonotypes were aligned to IMGT TRBV, TRBD and TRBJ reference segments using MiTCR v1.1. The analysis included only V-J combinations with a frequency above 0.0001, which together covered around 99% of the repertoires. A TCS score was defined as the ratio of F50 (clonal expansion) to E x V (chaos), with BLOSUM62-based TCRdist applied between CDR3 peptides within each V-J. Welch's t-statistics and random forest reduced around 520 V-J features to 10 to 15, which were used in a naive Bayes classifier (R e1071). TCRdb passed the public sequencing reads through fastp at Q25 and MiXCR, retaining productive beta sequences. Each entry merges the rows of one CDR3 protein and shows their most common DNA and genes. The V and J calls reflect TCRdb's pipeline rather than the authors' work. The table for this sample lists about 640,000 distinct CDR3 sequences; around 21% of them were counted only once. Clones ranked in the top ten supply 34% of the sample.

The clonotype originates from a man younger than 45 with Graves' ophthalmopathy. The chain links TRBV6-2 or TRBV6-3 with TRBJ1-4, with the D gene too uncertain to name. The sequencing input was blood. The CDR3 region has the sequence CASHPQRGWGVNEKLFF. The DNA sequence is given as TGTGCCAGCCACCCTCAACGGGGATGGGGTGTTAATGAAAAACTGTTTTTT.